The clone carrying this T cell receptor beta chain has ten or more counts. No antigen is known for it. Time point specified: sample taken at primary tumor resection. Patients with untreated early-stage non-small cell lung cancer, numbering some 68, were the donors. The sample originates from a study of spatial heterogeneity in lung cancer. Overall study findings and caveats: One measure, the expanded intratumoral alpha and beta TCR count, tracked tumor mutation counts.

Germline V gene lookup returns CDR1 SEHNR and CDR2 FQNEAQ (reference sequence). The CDR3 consists of 15 residues. V lost 1 base to trimming and J lost 0 bases, with 10 bases between them. Using its own MiXCR run on the 5' RACE reads, TCRdb lists one record per CDR3 protein. The data contain 8,500 to 10,000 distinct CDR3 sequences, about 2.7% of them singletons. The input for sequencing was lung tumor tissue, taken at surgery. This TCR derives from a male donor with early-stage non-small cell lung cancer. The rearrangement uses TRBV7-9 and TRBJ2-7; weak D call: TRBD2 (7 bases). CDR3 amino acids: CASSLVGGPSYEQYF. CDR3 bases: TGTGCCAGCAGCTTAGTGGGGGGGCCCTCCTACGAGCAGTACTTC. Combining the CDR3 with reference TRBV7-9 and TRBJ2-7 gives the whole variable domain DTGVSQNPRHKITKRGQNVTFRCDPISEHNRLYWYRQTLGQGPEFLTYFQNEAQLEKSRLLSDRFSAERPKGSFSTLEIQRTEQGDSAMYLCASSLVGGPSYEQYFGPGTRLTVT.